Shown below are 18 T cell receptor beta chains from a single sample sequenced in a study of blood T cell repertoires in COVID-19. Assay: immunoSEQ multiplex PCR; the TCRdb copy retains only in-frame clones and omits some. The sample carries 250,000 or so clones, more than 80% recorded once. Sequencing was performed on PBMCs or T cells enriched from blood (not recorded which). The source is a woman in her 30s with acute COVID-19.

This clone has only one observation. The chain combines TRBV7-9 with TRBJ2-1; TRBD2 is a possible D gene (6 bases). V was trimmed by 10 bases and J by 0 bases, leaving 13 bases between them. Germline V lookup: CDR1 SEHNR, CDR2 FQNEAQ (reference sequence). The CDR3 contains 14 residues. In nucleotides, the CDR3 is TGTGCCATCCCTAGCGAGAGCTCCTACAATGAGCAGTTCTTC. Translating it yields CAIPSESSYNEQFF. The whole variable domain, filled in from reference TRBV7-9 and TRBJ2-1, reads DTGVSQNPRHKITKRGQNVTFRCDPISEHNRLYWYRQTLGQGPEFLTYFQNEAQLEKSRLLSDRFSAERPKGSFSTLEIQRTEQGDSAMYLCAIPSESSYNEQFFGPGTRLTVL.

The V and J genes are TRBV25-1 and TRBJ1-6, with 7 nucleotides matching TRBD1. The CDR3 loop spans 15 amino acids. Trimming cost V 4 bases and J 10 bases; bases outside gene matches: 10. In germline, CDR1 is MGHDK, CDR2 SYGVNS. CDR3 DNA sequence: TGTGCCAGCAGTGTCCCCGGACAGGTTGACTCACCCCTCCACTTT. Its translation is CASSVPGQVDSPLHF.

The rearrangement joins TRBV7-2 to TRBJ2-1; the D is unclear. V dropped 5 bases and J dropped 5 bases, with 7 bases sitting between them. The germline CDR1 and CDR2 sequences are SGHTA and FQGNSA. CDR3 length: 12 residues. Written as DNA, the CDR3 is TGTGCCAGCAGCCCCCCTGACAATGAGCAGTTCTTC. This codes for CASSPPDNEQFF.

The J gene is TRBJ1-4, the V gene TRBV30, with 7 bases aligning to TRBD1. The V segment lost 0 bases and the J segment 14 bases; nucleotides outside the gene matches: 18. The CDR3 runs to 16 residues. CDR1 is GTSNPN, CDR2 SVGIG, per germline (reference sequence). This CDR3 is CAWSVPNDRAWERLFF. In nucleotides, the CDR3 is TGTGCCTGGAGTGTACCCAATGACAGGGCCTGGGAAAGGCTGTTTTTT.

This chain joins TRBV6-6 and TRBJ2-7; 15 positions match TRBD2. The CDR3 is 17 amino acids. V was pared by 5 bases and J by 1 base, with 6 bases of the junction left unmatched. The V gene's germline CDR1 is MNHNY and CDR2 SVGAGI (reference sequence). The CDR3 protein is CASSQGLAGGGSYEQYF. In DNA form, the CDR3 reads TGTGCCAGCAGTCAGGGACTAGCGGGAGGCGGGTCCTACGAGCAGTACTTC.

This chain links TRBV2 with TRBJ2-5, with D unclear. V shed 8 bases and J shed 3 bases, with 13 bases lying between them. Germline CDR1 SNHLY, CDR2 FYNNEI. This CDR3 comprises 13 residues. The DNA for the CDR3 is TGTGCCAGCCGACCCCGAACAGAAGAGACCCAGTACTTC. The encoded protein is CASRPRTEETQYF. The entire variable domain, with the rest obtained from reference TRBV2 and TRBJ2-5, is as follows: EPEVTQTPSHQVTQMGQEVILRCVPISNHLYFYWYRQILGQKVEFLVSFYNNEISEKSEIFDDQFSVERPDGSNFTLKIRSTKLEDSAMYFCASRPRTEETQYFGPGTRLLVL.

The gene calls are TRBV3-1 (or the pseudogene TRBV3-2) and TRBJ1-1; D uncertain. This CDR3 comprises 14 residues. In germline, CDR1 is LGHDT, CDR2 YNNKEL (reference sequence). Trimming removed 3 bases at V and 7 bases at J, with 15 bases between. CDR3 amino acids: CASSHMTPSGEAFF. The CDR3 nucleotides are TGTGCCAGCAGCCATATGACCCCGAGCGGTGAAGCTTTCTTT.

The chain employs TRBV28 and TRBJ2-1; 7 nucleotides align to TRBD1. V lost 4 bases to trimming and J lost 10 bases; unmatched junction nucleotides: 10. The V gene's germline CDR1 is MDHEN and CDR2 SYDVKM. The CDR3 contains 14 residues. The CDR3 protein is CASSSIDRDEEQFF. The CDR3 region has the DNA TGTGCCAGCAGTTCCATCGACAGGGACGAGGAGCAGTTCTTC.

The V call is TRBV30, the J call TRBJ2-7; tentative D call: TRBD2 (5 bases). The CDR3 consists of 15 residues. Germline CDR1 is GTSNPN and CDR2 is SVGIG (reference sequence). V was clipped by 0 bases and J by 1 base, with 13 bases between them. The CDR3 protein is CAWSVRGLPSYEQYF. The CDR3 nucleotides read TGTGCCTGGAGTGTACGTGGACTTCCATCCTACGAGCAGTACTTC.

CDR3 DNA: TGTGCCAGCAGCGGGGGGACAGGGGACCTCTCCTACGAGCAGTACTTC. Its translation: CASSGGTGDLSYEQYF. The rearrangement joins TRBV9 to TRBJ2-7, with TRBD1 matching 10 bases. The V gene end was trimmed by 3 bases and the J gene end by 0 bases; junction bases not matched to a gene: 6. Germline CDR1 reads SGDLS; CDR2 reads YYNGEE. This CDR3 is 16 amino acids long.

The V gene is TRBV6-2 or TRBV6-3, the J gene TRBJ2-7; the match to TRBD2 covers 8 bases. The CDR3 extends over 14 amino acids. The J segment lost 2 bases and the V segment lost 4 bases, leaving 4 bases of the junction unmatched. Germline CDR1 and CDR2: MNHEY and SVGEGT. CDR3 nucleotide sequence: TGTGCCAGCAGTTTGGAACTAGCGGCCTACGAGCAGTACTTC. Encoded protein: CASSLELAAYEQYF.

The rearrangement uses TRBV15 and TRBJ1-1; no definite D call. The length of the CDR3 is 14 residues. The germline gives CDR1 LNHNV, CDR2 YYDKDF (reference sequence). Trimming left V 5 bases short and J 4 bases short, with 14 bases between. The CDR3 reads CATSFFPFSTEAFF. In DNA, the CDR3 is TGTGCCACCAGCTTCTTCCCTTTCTCCACTGAAGCTTTCTTT.

This clone was detected only once. This chain links TRBV21-1 with TRBJ2-1; the table's D call, TRBD2, was not checked against the DNA. TRBV21-1 is designated a pseudogene. CDR3 length: 15 amino acids. CDR3 loop: CASSPRLAGDGEQFF. In DNA, the CDR3 is TGTGCCAGCAGCCCCCGACTAGCGGGAGATGGTGAGCAGTTCTTC.

The chain has TRBV7-6 and TRBJ1-5; perhaps TRBD1 as D (6 bases). Trimming took 5 bases from V and 7 from J, leaving 21 bases between them. The CDR3 length is 16 residues. Looked up from germline, CDR1 is SGHVS and CDR2 is FNYEAQ. CDR3 nucleotides: TGTGCCAGCAGCGAAGCTCAGGGGAGGGGAGGACAGCCCCAGCATTTT. This gives the protein CASSEAQGRGGQPQHF.

The rearrangement uses TRBV11-2 and TRBJ1-4; TRBD1 might be the D (5 bases). This CDR3 is 13 amino acids long. Trimming cost V 4 bases and J 8 bases, with 11 bases left between them. CDR1 and CDR2 (germline): SGHAT, FQNNGV. The CDR3 spells CASSSQRQEKLFF. CDR3 nucleotide sequence: TGTGCCAGCAGCTCTCAACGACAGGAAAAACTGTTTTTT. Using reference TRBV11-2 and TRBJ1-4 for the parts outside the CDR3, the full variable domain is EAGVAQSPRYKIIEKRQSVAFWCNPISGHATLYWYQQILGQGPKLLIQFQNNGVVDDSQLPKDRFSAERLKGVDSTLKIQPAKLEDSAVYLCASSSQRQEKLFFGSGTQLSVL.

In its sample, this clone was seen once. The chain combines TRBV4-2 with TRBJ2-1; D is undetermined. With 4 bases removed from V and 9 bases from J, the gap between germline ends came to 16 bases. The CDR3 runs 14 residues. From germline, CDR1 is LGHNA and CDR2 YNFKEQ. In DNA form, the CDR3 reads TGTGCCAGCAGCCTCTCTACTTTGGGCGTTGAGCAGTTCTTC. Protein sequence: CASSLSTLGVEQFF.

The V gene is TRBV29-1, the J gene TRBJ2-7, with 12 bases that match TRBD2. Germline trimming cut 6 bases from V and 5 bases from J; bases unmatched to any gene: 5. The CDR3 totals 13 residues. Germline CDR1 and CDR2: SQVTM and ANQGSEA. As DNA, the CDR3 is TGCAGCGTACTGACTAGCGGGAGAGACGAGCAGTACTTC. Translation gives CSVLTSGRDEQYF.

This chain's CDR3 is CASSPSAGGSYEQYF. CDR3 nucleotide sequence: TGTGCCAGCAGCCCTTCTGCGGGAGGTTCCTACGAGCAGTACTTC. V and J are TRBV5-4 and TRBJ2-7; 8 bases match TRBD2. Losses at the gene ends were 4 bases for V and 1 base for J; bases not matched to a gene: 7. CDR3 length: 15 residues. The germline V gene has CDR1 SGHNT and CDR2 YYREEE (reference sequence).